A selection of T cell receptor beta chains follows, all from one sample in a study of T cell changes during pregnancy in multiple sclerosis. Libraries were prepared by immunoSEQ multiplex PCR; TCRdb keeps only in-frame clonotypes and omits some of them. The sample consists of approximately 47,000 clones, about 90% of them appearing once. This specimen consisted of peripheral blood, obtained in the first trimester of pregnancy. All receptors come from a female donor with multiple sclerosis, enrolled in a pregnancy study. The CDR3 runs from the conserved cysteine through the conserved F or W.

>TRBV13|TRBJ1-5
CASSWGGPNQPQHF
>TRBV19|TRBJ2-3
CASSMTQAHTRSTQYF
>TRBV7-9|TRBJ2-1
CASSPRLAGVNEQFF
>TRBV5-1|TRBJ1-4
CASSLARLGVPNEKLFF
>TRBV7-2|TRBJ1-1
CASSLQGAAPDAEAFF
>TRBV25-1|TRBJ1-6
CASRGDRGLGSPLHF
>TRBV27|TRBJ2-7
CASSLSMGGGSYEQYF
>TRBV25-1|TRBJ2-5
CASRQQGGPETQYF
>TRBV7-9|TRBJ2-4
CASSQTGAAKNIQYF
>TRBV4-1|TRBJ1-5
CASSQDLSGTHSNQPQHF
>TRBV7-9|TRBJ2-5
CASSFSGGETQYF
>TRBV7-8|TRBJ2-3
CASSRSTGLGADTQYF
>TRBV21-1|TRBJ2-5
CASSKEDGGSQETQYF
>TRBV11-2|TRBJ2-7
CASSLDPGRGYEQYF
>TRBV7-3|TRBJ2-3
CASSPSGLPPTDTQYF
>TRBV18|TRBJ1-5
CASSSGQGWGSNQPQHF
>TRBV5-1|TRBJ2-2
CASSGRLGGAGTGELFF
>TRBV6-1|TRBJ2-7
CASSRDRTAYYEQYF
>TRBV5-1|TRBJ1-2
CASRTGGGSNYGYTF
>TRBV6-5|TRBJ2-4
CASSPGQLKNIQYF
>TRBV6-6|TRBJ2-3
CASTLGSAGGDTQYF
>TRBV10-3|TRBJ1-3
CAIMGGAGNTIYF
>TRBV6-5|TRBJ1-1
CASSYSLQGKAFF
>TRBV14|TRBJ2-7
CASSQVGTVREQYF
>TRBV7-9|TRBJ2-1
CASSLLSLSSYNEQFF
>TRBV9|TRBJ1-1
CASSVGGSMNTEAFF
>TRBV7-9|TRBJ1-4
CASSLFSGDEKLFF
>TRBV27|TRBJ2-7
CASAYRISGEQYF
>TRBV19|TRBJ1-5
CASSIGHRVIQPQHF
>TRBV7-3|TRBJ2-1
CASSPDRYNEQFF
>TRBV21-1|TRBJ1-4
CASSCRDRGLKSEKLFF
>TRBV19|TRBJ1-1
CASSTTGSSEAFF
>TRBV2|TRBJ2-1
CASSARTSGGNEQFF
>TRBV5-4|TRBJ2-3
CASSSGLATDTQYF
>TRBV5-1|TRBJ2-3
CASSLAPGDTQYF
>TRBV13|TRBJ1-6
CASSTGQGANSPLHF
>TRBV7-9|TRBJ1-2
CASSFGAGYTF
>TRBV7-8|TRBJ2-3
CASSRDSRGTDTQYF
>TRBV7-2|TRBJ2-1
CASSLGVASWNEQFF
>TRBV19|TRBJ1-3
CASSRGQGLRGNTIYF
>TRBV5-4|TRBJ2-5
CASSPTGGSGRETQYF
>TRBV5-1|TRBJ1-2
CASSFNGEGYTF
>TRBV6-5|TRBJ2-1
CASSYYPTYNEQFF
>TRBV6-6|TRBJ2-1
CASSRLRGAENEQFF
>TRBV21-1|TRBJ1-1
CASSQKGAQGGNTEAFF
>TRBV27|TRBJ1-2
CASSLEGGGYTF
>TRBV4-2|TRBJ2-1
CASSQGGQGGRNEQFF
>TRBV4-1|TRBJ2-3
CASSQLAGVTDTQYF
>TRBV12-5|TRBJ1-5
CASGPDSSNQPQHF